Listed below are T cell receptor beta chains from one sample, sequenced in a study of blood T cell repertoires in COVID-19. Profiling relied on immunoSEQ multiplex PCR, and the TCRdb table lists in-frame clones only, not all of them. The table includes fewer than 350,000 clones, 90% detected once. The source material was PBMCs or T cells enriched from blood (not recorded which). The receptor set was obtained from a woman aged 18-35 years with acute COVID-19. Both conserved end residues are part of each CDR3.

j_call v_call cdr3_aa
TRBJ2-7 TRBV11-2 CASSLDRSGEQYF
TRBJ2-1 TRBV20-1 CSAKAGSEQFF
TRBJ1-2 TRBV27 CASRWSVGGNYGYTF
TRBJ1-1 TRBV27 CASSTGPGWGLDTEAFF
TRBJ1-3 TRBV7-8 CASSLGEGLGNTIYF
TRBJ1-5 TRBV4-1 CASSQAPYSNQPQHF
TRBJ2-7 TRBV7-2 CASSSGQSYEQYF
TRBJ2-2 TRBV6-6 CASRDRVTGELFF
TRBJ1-6 TRBV7-3 CASSSDRGLPLHF
TRBJ1-4 TRBV28 CASSSRLGGTGEKLFF
TRBJ2-7 TRBV10-1 CASSEGGPIYEQYF
TRBJ2-1 TRBV19 CASSRQTSGGDNEQFF
TRBJ1-2 TRBV5-1 CASKADRGLIRGYTF
TRBJ2-3 TRBV7-7 CASSPSDGSTDTQYF
TRBJ2-2 TRBV13 CASSRRGLGELFF
TRBJ2-6 TRBV18 CASSPGQVKGFSGANVLTF
TRBJ2-7 TRBV4-2 CASSQAGGGETYEQYF
TRBJ1-1 TRBV6-2/TRBV6-3 CASSYSPWGRKANTEAFF
TRBJ2-4 TRBV27 CASSEGLAGAMLAKNIQYF
TRBJ2-7 TRBV7-8 CASSLPVSGSGYEQYF
TRBJ1-1 TRBV5-1 CASSLVGGVNTEAFF
TRBJ2-5 TRBV28 CASSTTRETQYF
TRBJ1-4 TRBV27 CASSMGTGREKLFF
TRBJ1-6 TRBV5-1 CASSLGGQINSPLHF
TRBJ1-3 TRBV5-4 CASSTGTLSGNTIYF
TRBJ1-1 TRBV7-2 CASSLQGLNTEAFF
TRBJ2-1 TRBV11-2 CASSLRTSGEQFF
TRBJ1-2 TRBV6-5 CASSYTGMGSGYTF
TRBJ2-3 TRBV6-5 CASSPDRGADTQYF
TRBJ2-3 TRBV7-8 CASSELAGGETDTQYF
TRBJ2-2 TRBV29-1 CSVEWASNTGELFF
TRBJ2-5 TRBV7-2 CASSLSGSTETQYF
TRBJ1-2 TRBV5-1 CASRAEAGYGYTF
TRBJ2-7 TRBV7-9 CASSSGTSGLTYEQYF
TRBJ1-1 TRBV5-1 CASSVQGPNTEAFF
TRBJ1-5 TRBV6-5 CASSYSGHNNQPQHF
TRBJ1-1 TRBV29-1 CSVGTYMNTEAFF
TRBJ1-1 TRBV25-1 CASSFHRGLGAFF
TRBJ1-4 TRBV14 CASSHRRGGYEKLFF
TRBJ2-2 TRBV10-2 CASSQGAVGELFF
TRBJ2-7 TRBV11-3 CASSSAGGINEQYF
TRBJ2-3 TRBV7-9 CASSLGWTGLAGGDTQYF
TRBJ1-1 TRBV6-5 CASRLRTGENTEAFF
TRBJ1-2 TRBV30 CAWRDPGRPPIGYTF
TRBJ1-2 TRBV2 CASRVGTGSHGYTF
TRBJ2-3 TRBV27 CASSPGLAGSTDTQYF
TRBJ2-5 TRBV11-2 CASSLRLSGEQETQYF
TRBJ2-5 TRBV10-3 CAIRQGMEETQYF
TRBJ2-5 TRBV7-6 CASSSRQGAETQYF
TRBJ1-2 TRBV12-3/TRBV12-4 CASKATGGYGYTF
TRBJ2-1 TRBV11-2 CASKGQPYNEQFF
TRBJ2-7 TRBV5-3 CARSFIGLAGVPYEQYF